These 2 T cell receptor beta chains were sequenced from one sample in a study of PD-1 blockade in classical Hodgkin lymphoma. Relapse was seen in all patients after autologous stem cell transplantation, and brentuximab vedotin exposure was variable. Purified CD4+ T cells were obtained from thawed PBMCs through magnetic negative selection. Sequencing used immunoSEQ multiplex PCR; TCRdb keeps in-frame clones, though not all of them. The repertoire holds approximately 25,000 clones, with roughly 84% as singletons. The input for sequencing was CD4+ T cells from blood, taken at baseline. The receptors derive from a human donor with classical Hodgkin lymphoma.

Written as DNA, the CDR3 is TGTGCCACCAGCGGAACAGGGGCCGGGGGCAATCAGCCCCAGCATTTT. Its protein product is CATSGTGAGGNQPQHF. The rearrangement joins TRBV15 to TRBJ1-5, with TRBD1 identical over 7 bases. J gave up 2 bases and V 5 bases, and 9 bases lay outside the gene matches. The CDR3 has 16 residues. The germline CDR1 and CDR2 sequences are LNHNV and YYDKDF (reference sequence).

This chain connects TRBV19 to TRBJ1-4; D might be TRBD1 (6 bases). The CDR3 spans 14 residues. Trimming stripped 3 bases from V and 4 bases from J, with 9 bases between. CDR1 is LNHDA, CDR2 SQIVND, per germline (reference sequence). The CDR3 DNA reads TGTGCCAGTAGTATTGGGACATATAATGAAAAACTGTTTTTT. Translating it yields CASSIGTYNEKLFF.